One and the same sample provided the 15 T cell receptor beta chains below, sequenced in a study of blood T cells in healthy people across ages. Then a second PCR, running roughly 7 to 11 cycles, was carried out with a sample-barcoded 5' primer and a J-beta primer mix. TCRdb redid the calling of the 5' RACE reads with MiXCR, one entry per CDR3 protein. This sample has 850,000 to 1,000,000 distinct CDR3 sequences; roughly 50% occur once, and the top ten carry under 15%. Input material: blood. The receptors here all came from a man aged 30-40 years in good health.

Only a few counts were recorded for this clonotype. The rearrangement uses TRBV15 and TRBJ2-3; possibly TRBD1 for D (6 bases). The V gene's germline CDR1 is LNHNV and CDR2 YYDKDF (reference sequence). This CDR3 contains 17 residues. V lost 2 bases to trimming and J lost 6 bases, with 21 bases between them. DNA for the CDR3: TGTGCCACCAGCAGACCCCGGGACACCCTATACGCGGATACGCAGTATTTT. It is translated as CATSRPRDTLYADTQYF.

V gene TRBV7-9 combines with J gene TRBJ2-1; the match to TRBD2 covers 12 bases. This CDR3 region has 14 residues. With V trimmed by 11 bases and J by 6 bases, 8 bases remained unmatched. The germline V gene encodes CDR1 SEHNR and CDR2 FQNEAQ (reference sequence). DNA for the CDR3: TGTGCCGGCGGGACTAGCGGGCGGACCAATGAGCAGTTCTTC. Translation: CAGGTSGRTNEQFF.

In this sample, this clonotype turned up once. This chain connects TRBV6-5 to TRBJ2-1; 10 nucleotides match TRBD2. The CDR3 runs to 16 residues. V lost 6 bases to trimming and J lost 3 bases; unmatched junction nucleotides: 8. Germline CDR1 MNHEY, CDR2 SVGAGI. CDR3 sequence (DNA): TGTGCCAGCAGGGGCGGTAGCGGGGGGAACTACAATGAGCAGTTCTTC. Translation gives CASRGGSGGNYNEQFF.

With regard to this clonotype: One end of the junction fails to match germline, which may point to a read error. The rearrangement joins TRBV27 to TRBJ2-7, with D tentatively TRBD1 or TRBD2 (5 bases each). The CDR3 totals 15 residues. In germline, CDR1 is MNHEY, CDR2 SMNVEV (reference sequence). The CDR3, as DNA: TGTGCTAGCAGTGCAGTAGCCCAGGGAGCCTACGAGCAGTACTTC. Amino acids: CASSAVAQGAYEQYF.

In this sample, this clonotype turned up a few times. J is TRBJ2-3 and V is TRBV6-5; TRBD2 agrees at 9 bases. Germline-derived CDR1 and CDR2 are MNHEY and SVGAGI. The CDR3 length is 15 residues. Trimming took 6 bases from V and 2 from J; bases not matched to a gene: 6. The CDR3 region is CASRSSGGTTDTQYF. CDR3 DNA sequence: TGTGCCAGCAGATCGAGCGGGGGGACCACAGATACGCAGTATTTT.

This clonotype appeared once. The chain has TRBV20-1 and TRBJ2-1; 7 bases fit TRBD2. Losses at the gene ends were 7 bases for V and 5 bases for J; bases not matched to a gene: 14. This CDR3 comprises 15 residues. Germline V CDR1 and CDR2: DFQATT, SNEGSKA (reference sequence). This CDR3 reads CSEKLANTNDNEQFF. The CDR3 DNA sequence: TGCAGTGAAAAACTAGCGAATACTAACGACAATGAGCAGTTCTTC.

The gene calls are TRBV3-1 and TRBJ2-1; a possible D gene is TRBD1 (5 bases). The germline gives CDR1 LGHDT, CDR2 YNNKEL (reference sequence). V lost 0 bases, J lost 2 bases, and 11 bases lay in between. This CDR3 is 16 amino acids long. The CDR3 spells CASSQDRVGAYNEQFF. The CDR3 DNA is TGTGCCAGCAGCCAAGATCGAGTAGGGGCCTACAATGAGCAGTTCTTC.

The chain is built from TRBV6-5 and TRBJ1-2; tentative D call: TRBD1 (5 bases). Trimming took 6 bases from V and 8 from J, leaving 13 bases between them. From germline, CDR1 is MNHEY and CDR2 SVGAGI. The length of the CDR3 is 12 residues. The CDR3 DNA sequence: TGTGCCAGCAGAACACCAGGGCGCGGCTACACCTTC. It yields the protein CASRTPGRGYTF.

The gene calls are TRBV7-9 and TRBJ2-3; D is possibly TRBD1 (6 bases). Germline V gene sequence: CDR1 SEHNR, CDR2 FQNEAQ (reference sequence). The ends were cut back, 5 bases at V and 5 bases at J, with 17 bases in the middle. CDR3 length equals 15 residues. The CDR3 coding sequence is TGTGCCAGCAGCCGGACCCAGGGGATCAGAGATACGCAGTATTTT. As protein: CASSRTQGIRDTQYF. The entire variable domain, with the rest obtained from reference TRBV7-9 and TRBJ2-3, is as follows: DTGVSQNPRHKITKRGQNVTFRCDPISEHNRLYWYRQTLGQGPEFLTYFQNEAQLEKSRLLSDRFSAERPKGSFSTLEIQRTEQGDSAMYLCASSRTQGIRDTQYFGPGTRLTVL.

In its sample, this clonotype was seen a few times. V and J are TRBV20-1 and TRBJ2-7, with D perhaps matching TRBD2 (7 bases). Trimming left V 3 bases short and J 4 bases short, with 22 bases between. In germline, CDR1 is DFQATT, CDR2 SNEGSKA (reference sequence). The CDR3 extends over 16 amino acids. In DNA, the CDR3 is TGCAGTGCTAGTTCCCCTCCAGGGGCTAGCGGATACGAGCAGTACTTC. Translation: CSASSPPGASGYEQYF.

This clonotype appeared a few times. V gene TRBV12-3 or TRBV12-4 combines with J gene TRBJ1-1; D is unresolved. V was trimmed by 3 bases and J by 1 base, leaving 6 bases between them. CDR3 size: 13 residues. CDR3 nucleotide sequence: TGTGCCAGCAGTTTTGCCAAGAACACTGAAGCTTTCTTT. It is translated as CASSFAKNTEAFF.

A few counts support this clonotype. The chain combines TRBV28 with TRBJ2-7; 7 positions match TRBD2. Germline V gene data show CDR1 as MDHEN and CDR2 as SYDVKM. The J segment lost 1 base and the V segment lost 6 bases, leaving 6 bases of the junction unmatched. This CDR3 comprises 14 residues. The CDR3 DNA sequence: TGTGCCAGCAGCTCGAGGGAGGGGTCCTACGAGCAGTACTTC. This sequence encodes CASSSREGSYEQYF.

This clonotype was seen more than once but under ten times. This chain connects TRBV21-1 to TRBJ2-7; TRBD1 is the table's D call, not checked against the DNA. TRBV21-1 is described as a pseudogene. The CDR3 sequence is 20 residues long. The CDR3 DNA reads TGTGCCAGCAGCAAAGCGGCCCTCCCTGTCCGGACAGGGCTGACCTACGAGCAGTACTTC. Its translation is CASSKAALPVRTGLTYEQYF.

Of note for this clonotype: At one of its ends the junction is not consistent with the germline gene, which may arise from a read error. The V call is TRBV28, the J call TRBJ2-7; 7 bases are shared with TRBD1. Germline V lookup: CDR1 MDHEN, CDR2 SYDVKM. There are 14 residues in the CDR3. The DNA for the CDR3 is TGTGTCAGCACCCCGACAGGGAAGGGCTACGAGCAGTACTTC. Translating it yields CVSTPTGKGYEQYF.

This chain links TRBV20-1 with TRBJ1-5; D gene ambiguous. Germline V gene data show CDR1 as DFQATT and CDR2 as SNEGSKA (reference sequence). The CDR3 is made up of 14 amino acids. V lost 0 bases to trimming and J lost 5 bases, with 11 bases between them. The CDR3 sequence: CSAREAVFDQPQHF. CDR3 DNA sequence: TGCAGTGCTAGAGAGGCAGTTTTCGATCAGCCCCAGCATTTT.